This TCR beta chain stems from a study of blood T cell repertoires in COVID-19. The authors' processing: Amplification of reference gene primers was used by the study to estimate nucleated cell counts. Clones were read by immunoSEQ multiplex PCR, and TCRdb kept only the in-frame ones, dropping some. V and J calls and clone size follow that table, whereas D and trimming were derived from the DNA. The sample consists of 57,000 or so clones, roughly 83% of them appearing once. The CDR3 is 17 amino acids. CDR1 SGHRS and CDR2 YFSETQ come from the germline V gene. Trimming at V came to 5 bases and at J to 4 bases, leaving 12 bases not matched to a gene.

The receptor was derived from a man between 65 and 80 years old with active COVID-19. The sequenced material came from peripheral blood. This sequence joins TRBV5-1 and TRBJ2-2, with 9 bases matching TRBD2. This CDR3 is CASSRTRREGTTGELFF. The CDR3 DNA reads TGCGCCAGCAGTCGGACCCGGCGGGAGGGGACCACCGGGGAGCTGTTTTTT.